This T cell receptor (beta chain) was observed in a study of shared clonotypes between healthy human individuals. The method was immunoSEQ multiplex PCR; TCRdb's version includes in-frame clones alone and lacks a portion of them. The profile shows hundreds of thousands of clones, approximately 96% of them singletons. Trimming removed 5 bases from V and 1 base from J, with 8 bases in between. Germline V CDR1 and CDR2: SGHVS, FNYEAQ. The CDR3 runs 13 residues. Findings and caveats of the study: Generally, naive subsets (rather than memory subsets) showed larger estimated richness.

Naivety among CD8 cells was defined by CD45RO negativity and positive CCR7 selection, thereby excluding terminally differentiated effector memory CD45RA+ cells. Caucasian adults residing in Nashville, Tennessee made up all the donors. Turning to this clone: No antigen is known for it.

The TCR sequence derives from a woman in her 30s in good health. The sequenced sample consisted of naive CD8+ T cells sorted from blood. V gene TRBV7-6 combines with J gene TRBJ1-1; D gene unclear. The CDR3 is CASSPRTNTEAFF. CDR3 nucleotides: TGTGCCAGCAGCCCGAGGACGAACACTGAAGCTTTCTTT.